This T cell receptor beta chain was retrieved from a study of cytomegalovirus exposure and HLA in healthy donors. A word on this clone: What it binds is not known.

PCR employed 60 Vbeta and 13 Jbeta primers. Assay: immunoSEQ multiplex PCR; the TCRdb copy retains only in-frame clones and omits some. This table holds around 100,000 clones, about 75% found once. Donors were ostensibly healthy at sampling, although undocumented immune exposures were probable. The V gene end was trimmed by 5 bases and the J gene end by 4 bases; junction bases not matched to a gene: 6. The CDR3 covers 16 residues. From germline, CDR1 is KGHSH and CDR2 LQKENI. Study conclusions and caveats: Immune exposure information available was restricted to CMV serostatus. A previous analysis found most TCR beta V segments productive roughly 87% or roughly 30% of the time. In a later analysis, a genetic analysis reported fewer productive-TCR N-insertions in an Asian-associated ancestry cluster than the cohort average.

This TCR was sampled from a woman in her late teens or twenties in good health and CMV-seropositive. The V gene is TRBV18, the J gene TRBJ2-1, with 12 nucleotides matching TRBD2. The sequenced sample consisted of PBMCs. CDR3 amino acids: CASSVGLAGMYNEQFF. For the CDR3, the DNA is TGTGCCAGCTCAGTTGGACTAGCGGGAATGTACAATGAGCAGTTCTTC.